This TCR beta chain was sequenced during a study of radiotherapy plus CTLA-4 blockade in lung cancer (dated by TCRdb to 2016 to 2019). With respect to the entire study: Among enrolled patients, under 20% had an objective response and 30% to 40% reached disease control. The paper as a whole reports these results and caveats: After treatment with radiotherapy and ipilimumab, TCR clones that came from tumors expanded in the peripheral blood. The strongest predictors of response, as reported, were early dynamic changes in blood T cell clones along with a rise in serum interferon-beta after radiation.

Focal radiation therapy combined with CTLA-4 blockade (ipilimumab) was tested in patients with chemo-refractory metastatic non-small-cell lung cancer. The receptor library was made with the immunoSEQ multiplex PCR assay. TCRdb took over this immuneACCESS table, retaining in-frame rearrangements with V and J assigned. Such tables are incomplete; in checked studies, under half of the missing clones stem from an unresolved V gene, and the remainder is unexplained. In this sample the table shows some 50,000 clones, roughly 76% of which occur a single time. The ten largest make up roughly 7.6% of the sample. Turning to this clone: The clone's antigen remains unknown. The record has no base qualities; no much larger clone is one base away.

For CDR1 and CDR2, the germline V gene (reference sequence) lists MNHEY and SMNVEV. The CDR3 contains 15 residues, cysteine and phenylalanine counted. CDR3 DNA is the only sequence kept; it has 45 bases, read in frame from the first base. V loses 0 bases, J loses 0 bases, and the germline ends lie 6 bases apart. The sequence came from a human donor with non-small cell lung cancer who had stable disease on radiotherapy plus ipilimumab. The V gene is TRBV27 and the J gene is TRBJ1-3; no D gene is confidently identified. The specimen was peripheral blood, collected from a patient treated with radiotherapy plus ipilimumab. The DNA is as follows: TGTGCCAGCAGTTTATCAGGGTTCTCTGGAAACACCATATATTTT. Its translation reads: CASSLSGFSGNTIYF.